A selection of T cell receptor beta chains follows, all from one sample in a study of Graves' ophthalmopathy and Graves' hyperthyroidism. TCRdb reprocessed the multiplex PCR reads via MiXCR and lists one record per CDR3 protein. Of 200,000 to 250,000 distinct CDR3 sequences in the sample, roughly 50% were seen once. Sequenced sample: peripheral blood. Receptors originate from an adult man with Graves' ophthalmopathy. CDR3s leave out the opening cysteine and the closing phenylalanine or tryptophan.

TRBV7-2	TRBJ2-6	ASSLEAGLSSGANVLT
TRBV7-2	TRBJ2-7	ASSLSTASYEQY
TRBV20-1	TRBJ2-5	SARDGGRQETQY
TRBV29-1	TRBJ1-1	SVETYRTVNTEAF
TRBV19	TRBJ1-1	ATGQSRGSAF
TRBV10-3	TRBJ2-7	ASSESQGDLSYEQY
TRBV2	TRBJ1-2	ASRKGGPSKGYT
TRBV19	TRBJ1-2	ASMRQNYGYT
TRBV29-1	TRBJ2-5	SSPSGRMRETQY
TRBV7-3	TRBJ2-5	ASSFGQFETQY
TRBV28	TRBJ2-7	ASSSINEQY
TRBV2	TRBJ2-7	AYSGGQASYEQY
TRBV20-1	TRBJ2-5	SASLETQY
TRBV9	TRBJ2-7	ASRRDRTAYEQY
TRBV12-3/TRBV12-4	TRBJ2-5	ASHRAGETQY
TRBV7-8	TRBJ2-7	ASSLAGGGSYEQY
TRBV7-2	TRBJ2-5	ASGSQGTQY
TRBV7-2	TRBJ2-7	ASSFQKYEQY
TRBV7-8	TRBJ2-2	ASSLAGGGELF
TRBV24-1	TRBJ2-3	ATSDPMSAQY
TRBV5-1	TRBJ2-7	ASSLEGLIKSYEQY
TRBV19	TRBJ2-2	ASSIPRRGRTGELF
TRBV10-3	TRBJ2-7	AISEFIAGGPELF